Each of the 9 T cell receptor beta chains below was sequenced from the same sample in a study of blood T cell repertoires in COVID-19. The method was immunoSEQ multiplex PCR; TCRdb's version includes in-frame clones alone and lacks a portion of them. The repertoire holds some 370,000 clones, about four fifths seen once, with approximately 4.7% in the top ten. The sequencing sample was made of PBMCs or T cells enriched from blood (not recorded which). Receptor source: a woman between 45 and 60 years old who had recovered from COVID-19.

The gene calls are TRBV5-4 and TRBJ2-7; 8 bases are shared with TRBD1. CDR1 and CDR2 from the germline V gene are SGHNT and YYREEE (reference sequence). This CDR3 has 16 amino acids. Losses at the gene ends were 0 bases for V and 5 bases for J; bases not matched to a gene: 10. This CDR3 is CASSLAAPGQVHEQYF. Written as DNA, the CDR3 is TGTGCCAGCAGCTTGGCCGCCCCGGGACAGGTGCACGAGCAGTACTTC.

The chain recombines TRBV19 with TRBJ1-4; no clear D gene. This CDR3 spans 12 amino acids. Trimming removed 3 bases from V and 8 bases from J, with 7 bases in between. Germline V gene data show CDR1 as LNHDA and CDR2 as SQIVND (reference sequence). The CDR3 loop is CASSMDWEKLFF. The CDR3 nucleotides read TGTGCCAGTAGTATGGACTGGGAAAAACTGTTTTTT.

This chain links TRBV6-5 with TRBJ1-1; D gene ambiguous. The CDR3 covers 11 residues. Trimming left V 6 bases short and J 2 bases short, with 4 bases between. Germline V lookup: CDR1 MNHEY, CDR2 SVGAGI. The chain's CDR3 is CASRTNTEAFF. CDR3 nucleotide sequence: TGTGCCAGCAGAACTAACACTGAAGCTTTCTTT.

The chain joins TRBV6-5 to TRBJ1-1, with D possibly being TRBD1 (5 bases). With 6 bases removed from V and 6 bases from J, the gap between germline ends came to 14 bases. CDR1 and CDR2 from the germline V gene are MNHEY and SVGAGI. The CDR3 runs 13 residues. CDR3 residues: CASRRDGGAEAFF. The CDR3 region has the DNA TGTGCCAGCAGGCGCGATGGAGGGGCTGAAGCTTTCTTT.

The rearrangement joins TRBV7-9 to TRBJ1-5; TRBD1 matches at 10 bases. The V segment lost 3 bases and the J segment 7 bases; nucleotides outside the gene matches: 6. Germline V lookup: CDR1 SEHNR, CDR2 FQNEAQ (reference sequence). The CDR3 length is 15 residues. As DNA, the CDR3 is TGTGCCAGCAGCTTTGGGGACAGGGGAGGACAGCCCCAGCATTTT. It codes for CASSFGDRGGQPQHF.

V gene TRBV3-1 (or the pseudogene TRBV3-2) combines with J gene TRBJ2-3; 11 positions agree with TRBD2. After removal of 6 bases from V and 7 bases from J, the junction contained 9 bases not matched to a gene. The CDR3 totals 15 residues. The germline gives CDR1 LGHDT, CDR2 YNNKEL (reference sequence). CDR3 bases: TGTGCCAGCAGTCCTAAACTAGCGGGGGCCAATACGCAGTATTTT. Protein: CASSPKLAGANTQYF.

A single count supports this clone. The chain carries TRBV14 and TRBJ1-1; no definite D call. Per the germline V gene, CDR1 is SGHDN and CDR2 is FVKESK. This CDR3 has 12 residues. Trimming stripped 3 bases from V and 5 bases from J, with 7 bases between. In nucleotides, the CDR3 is TGTGCCAGCAGCCAGAGGGTGACTGAAGCTTTCTTT. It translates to CASSQRVTEAFF.

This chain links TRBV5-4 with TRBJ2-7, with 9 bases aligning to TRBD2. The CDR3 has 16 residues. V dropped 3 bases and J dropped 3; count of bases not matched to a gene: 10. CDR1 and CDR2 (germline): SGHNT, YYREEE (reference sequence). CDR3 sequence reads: CASSSSGAGGHYEQYF. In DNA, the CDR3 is TGTGCCAGCAGCTCCTCCGGGGCGGGGGGGCACTACGAGCAGTACTTC.

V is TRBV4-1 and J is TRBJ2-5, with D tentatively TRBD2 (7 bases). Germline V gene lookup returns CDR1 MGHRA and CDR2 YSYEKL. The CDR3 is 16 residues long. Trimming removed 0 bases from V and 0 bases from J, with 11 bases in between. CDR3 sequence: CASSQDRGGHQETQYF. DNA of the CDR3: TGCGCCAGCAGCCAAGATAGGGGGGGCCACCAAGAGACCCAGTACTTC.